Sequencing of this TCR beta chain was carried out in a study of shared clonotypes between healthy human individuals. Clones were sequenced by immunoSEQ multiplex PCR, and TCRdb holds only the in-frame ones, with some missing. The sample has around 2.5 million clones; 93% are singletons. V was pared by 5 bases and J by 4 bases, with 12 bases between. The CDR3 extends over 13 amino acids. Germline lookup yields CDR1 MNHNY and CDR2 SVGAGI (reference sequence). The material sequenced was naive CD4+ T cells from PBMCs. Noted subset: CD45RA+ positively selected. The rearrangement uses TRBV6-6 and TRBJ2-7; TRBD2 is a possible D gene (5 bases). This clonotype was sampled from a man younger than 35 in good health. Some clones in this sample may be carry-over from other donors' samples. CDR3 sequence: CASSRGPAYEQYF. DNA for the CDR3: TGTGCCAGCAGTCGGGGTCCAGCTTACGAGCAGTACTTC.